The next 22 T cell receptor beta chains were all read from a single sample in a study of blood T cell repertoires in COVID-19. The repertoire was sequenced with immunoSEQ multiplex PCR; TCRdb's copy has only in-frame clones and lacks some. This repertoire shows under 250,000 clones, over 75% found once; its top ten account for roughly 10%. Sequencing used peripheral blood. The receptors come from a man over 45 with COVID-19, enrolled during active disease.

The chain combines TRBV3-1 (or the pseudogene TRBV3-2) with TRBJ1-2, with D possibly being TRBD1 (5 bases). The germline V gene has CDR1 LGHDT and CDR2 YNNKEL (reference sequence). The CDR3 loop spans 14 amino acids. Trimming removed 6 bases from V and 3 bases from J, with 14 bases in between. Here the CDR3 DNA reads TGTGCCAGCAGTCAGACAGCTCGGGACTATGGCTACACCTTC. Translation: CASSQTARDYGYTF.

CDR3 loop: CASSEWRVDAFF. Written as DNA, the CDR3 is TGTGCCAGCAGTGAATGGAGGGTCGATGCTTTCTTT. The V call is TRBV6-1, the J call TRBJ1-1; D unclear. Trimming took 2 bases from V and 11 from J, leaving 12 bases between them. Per the germline V gene, CDR1 is MNHNS and CDR2 is SASEGT. The CDR3 has 12 amino acids.

V gene TRBV6-5 combines with J gene TRBJ1-1; a weak D match, TRBD1 (5 bases). V was cut by 3 bases and J by 4 bases, with 12 bases left in between. The CDR3 covers 14 residues. CDR1 is MNHEY, CDR2 SVGAGI, per germline. This chain's CDR3 is CASSYRQGGTEAFF. CDR3 in DNA: TGTGCCAGCAGTTATCGCCAGGGAGGCACTGAAGCTTTCTTT.

The chain couples TRBV18 to TRBJ1-6; D uncertain. The CDR3 runs 16 residues. CDR1 KGHSH and CDR2 LQKENI come from the germline V gene. The V end was cut by 6 bases, the J end by 4 bases, with 16 bases between. CDR3 DNA: TGTGCCAGCTCGCCTAAGGAGAGAGTATATAATTCACCCCTCCACTTT. Translation: CASSPKERVYNSPLHF.

The chain links TRBV15 to TRBJ2-7; 8 bases align to TRBD2. The V gene's germline CDR1 is LNHNV and CDR2 YYDKDF (reference sequence). J was trimmed by 0 bases and V by 0 bases; bases with no gene match: 10. The CDR3 loop spans 18 amino acids. The CDR3 bases are TGTGCCACCAGCAGAGATAAATCGGCGGGGGGAAGCTCCTACGAGCAGTACTTC. Translated, it gives CATSRDKSAGGSSYEQYF.

This clone has only one observation. The gene calls are TRBV28 and TRBJ2-2; the D gene is possibly TRBD1 (6 bases). V was pared by 7 bases and J by 1 base, with 7 bases between. Per the germline V gene, CDR1 is MDHEN and CDR2 is SYDVKM. This CDR3 is 13 amino acids long. The CDR3 spells CASIGGNTGELFF. CDR3 nucleotide sequence: TGTGCCAGCATAGGGGGGAACACCGGGGAGCTGTTTTTT.

V usage is TRBV19 and J usage is TRBJ2-5; TRBD1 agrees at 8 bases. Germline values: CDR1 LNHDA, CDR2 SQIVND (reference sequence). V shed 5 bases and J 5 bases; nucleotides not matched to a gene: 13. The CDR3 length is 16 residues. CDR3 region: CASSPQRTGPGETQYF. The CDR3 DNA follows: TGTGCCAGTAGTCCCCAACGGACAGGGCCAGGGGAGACCCAGTACTTC.

The chain has TRBV2 and TRBJ2-7; tentative D call: TRBD2 (5 bases). V lost 9 bases to trimming and J lost 2 bases, with 11 bases between them. The CDR3 is 12 amino acids. Germline V lookup: CDR1 SNHLY, CDR2 FYNNEI. CDR3 region: CASSRETYEQYF. The CDR3 DNA sequence: TGTGCCAGTTCGAGGGAGACCTACGAGCAGTACTTC.

This chain links TRBV12-3 or TRBV12-4 with TRBJ2-3; no clear D gene. CDR3 length equals 12 residues. V was pared by 3 bases and J by 5 bases, with 6 bases between. The CDR3 loop reads CASSLPRDTQYF. The CDR3, as DNA: TGTGCCAGCAGTTTGCCTAGAGATACGCAGTATTTT.

The V and J genes are TRBV21-1 and TRBJ1-2; the table calls TRBD1, which could not be checked here. TRBV21-1 counts as a pseudogene. The CDR3 runs to 13 residues. The CDR3 region is CASSKDRGCGYTF. In DNA, the CDR3 is TGTGCCAGCAGCAAGGACAGGGGGTGCGGCTACACCTTC.

The rearrangement uses TRBV30 and TRBJ1-3, with D tentatively TRBD1 (6 bases). CDR1 and CDR2 from the germline V gene are GTSNPN and SVGIG (reference sequence). Trimming shortened V by 3 bases and J by 4 bases, and 13 bases separated the two germline ends. The CDR3 sequence is 14 residues long. For the CDR3, the DNA is TGTGCCTGGAGCACAGGGTCGTCAGGAAACACCATATATTTT. This translates into CAWSTGSSGNTIYF.

The genes are TRBV7-2 and TRBJ1-1; no reliable D call. In germline, CDR1 is SGHTA, CDR2 FQGNSA. The germline V and J ends were trimmed by 6 bases and 6 bases, with 11 bases remaining between them. The CDR3 spans 12 residues. CDR3 nucleotides: TGTGCCAGCAGATCAGAAGTCGCTGAAGCTTTCTTT. Amino acids: CASRSEVAEAFF.

This clone was found once. This chain uses TRBV28 with TRBJ1-2; D gene uncertain. This CDR3 comprises 13 residues. V lost 2 bases to trimming and J lost 7 bases, with 11 bases between them. The V gene's germline CDR1 is MDHEN and CDR2 SYDVKM. The CDR3 reads CASSLPGSGGYTF. The CDR3 nucleotides read TGTGCCAGCAGTTTACCGGGGAGCGGTGGCTACACCTTC.

The V and J genes are TRBV5-6 and TRBJ2-3, with D unclear. V lost 2 bases to trimming and J lost 3 bases, with 13 bases between them. Germline-derived CDR1 and CDR2 are SGHDT and YYEEEE. The CDR3 totals 15 residues. The CDR3: CASSFVSSRTDTQYF. The CDR3 DNA sequence: TGTGCCAGCAGCTTTGTTAGCAGTCGGACAGATACGCAGTATTTT. Combining the CDR3 with reference TRBV5-6 and TRBJ2-3 gives the whole variable domain DAGVTQSPTHLIKTRGQQVTLRCSPKSGHDTVSWYQQALGQGPQFIFQYYEEEERQRGNFPDRFSGHQFPNYSSELNVNALLLGDSALYLCASSFVSSRTDTQYFGPGTRLTVL.

This chain links TRBV10-3 with TRBJ2-7; 7 nucleotides align to TRBD1. Per the germline V gene, CDR1 is ENHRY and CDR2 is SYGVKD. CDR3 length: 13 amino acids. Germline trimming cut 6 bases from V and 4 bases from J; bases unmatched to any gene: 6. The CDR3 reads CAIRGTASYEQYF. CDR3 coding DNA: TGTGCCATCAGAGGGACAGCCTCGTACGAGCAGTACTTC.

J is TRBJ2-7 and V is TRBV29-1; D is ambiguous. This CDR3 has 11 residues. CDR1 is SQVTM and CDR2 is ANQGSEA in the germline V gene. Between the trimmed V and J ends, which lost 6 bases and 5 bases, there was a span of 11 bases. The CDR3 is CSVSLVNEQYF. The CDR3 DNA follows: TGCAGCGTCTCATTAGTGAACGAGCAGTACTTC.

The CDR3 coding sequence is TGTGCCAGCAGCGTTGGCGGGGAAATTTACAATGAGCAGTTCTTC. Translation gives CASSVGGEIYNEQFF. The chain joins TRBV9 to TRBJ2-1; the D gene is possibly TRBD2 (6 bases). The germline V gene has CDR1 SGDLS and CDR2 YYNGEE. V lost 2 bases and J 4 bases, leaving 13 bases between the germline ends. The CDR3 sequence is 15 residues long.

The chain employs TRBV3-1 (or the pseudogene TRBV3-2) and TRBJ2-7, with TRBD2 identical over 7 bases. V was pared by 0 bases and J by 2 bases, with 4 bases of the junction left unmatched. The CDR3 is made up of 15 amino acids. The germline V gene encodes CDR1 LGHDT and CDR2 YNNKEL (reference sequence). The DNA of the CDR3 is TGTGCCAGCAGCCAAGACCCAAGCGGGGCCTACGAGCAGTACTTC. Translation: CASSQDPSGAYEQYF.

The V and J genes are TRBV2 and TRBJ1-5; tentatively, D is TRBD1 (5 bases). The V gene's germline CDR1 is SNHLY and CDR2 FYNNEI. Trimming shortened V by 8 bases and J by 0 bases, and 14 bases separated the two germline ends. The CDR3 has 15 residues. The CDR3 region has the DNA TGTGCCAGCTCAGGGAGGACCCTTAGCAATCAGCCCCAGCATTTT. Its protein product is CASSGRTLSNQPQHF. Filled out from reference TRBV2 and TRBJ1-5, the complete variable domain reads EPEVTQTPSHQVTQMGQEVILRCVPISNHLYFYWYRQILGQKVEFLVSFYNNEISEKSEIFDDQFSVERPDGSNFTLKIRSTKLEDSAMYFCASSGRTLSNQPQHFGDGTRLSIL.

The chain links TRBV2 to TRBJ1-5, with 7 bases that match TRBD1. Germline assignment: CDR1 SNHLY and CDR2 FYNNEI. With 5 bases clipped from V and 7 bases from J, the junction kept 11 bases outside the gene matches. The CDR3 extends over 15 amino acids. CDR3 region: CASSTRQGGSQPQHF. CDR3 nucleotide sequence: TGTGCCAGCAGTACTCGACAGGGCGGTTCACAGCCCCAGCATTTT.

J is TRBJ2-7 and V is TRBV6-1; TRBD2 aligns across 7 bases. The CDR3 extends over 16 amino acids. Germline CDR1 and CDR2: MNHNS and SASEGT. V gave up 3 bases and J gave up 3 bases; unmatched junction bases: 11. The CDR3 DNA is TGTGCCAGCAGTGACGCGGGCGCGGGAGATTTCTACGAGCAGTACTTC. Translation gives CASSDAGAGDFYEQYF.

This chain connects TRBV3-1 (or the pseudogene TRBV3-2) to TRBJ1-1, with D tentatively TRBD1 (5 bases). Germline V gene lookup returns CDR1 LGHDT and CDR2 YNNKEL (reference sequence). This CDR3 has 14 amino acids. V gave up 2 bases and J gave up 8 bases, with 15 bases separating them. The DNA of the CDR3 is TGTGCCAGCAGCCAAACATACATGGGGGGGGAAGCTTTCTTT. It yields the protein CASSQTYMGGEAFF.